A selection of T cell receptor beta chains follows, all from one sample in a study of CD8 T cells in Susac syndrome. A single record per CDR3 protein comes from TCRdb applying MiXCR to the immunoSEQ multiplex PCR reads. Of over 95,000 distinct CDR3 sequences in the sample, over 90% were seen once. Sequencing was performed on CD4+ T cells from PBMCs. The receptor set was obtained from a human donor in good health. Each CDR3 is given with its conserved first and last residue. A D gene is named only where the DNA matches it firmly. Clone size is stated in some rows and not others, as once, few, many or a class when expanded.

clone_size j_call v_call d_call cdr3_aa cdr3_nt
. TRBJ2-1 TRBV30 . CAYRGTASGNEQFF TGTGCCTATCGGGGGACAGCTTCAGGCAATGAGCAGTTCTTC
. TRBJ2-3 TRBV27 . CASSLYGTDTQYF TGTGCCAGCAGTTTATACGGGACAGATACGCAGTATTTT
. TRBJ2-7 TRBV9 . CASSVGQLGYEQYF TGTGCCAGCAGCGTAGGCCAACTGGGCTACGAGCAGTACTTC
. TRBJ2-7 TRBV2 TRBD2 CASETGLAIYEQYF TGTGCCAGCGAAACGGGACTAGCGATCTACGAGCAGTACTTC
. TRBJ2-1 TRBV20-1 TRBD2 CSAEPTRLAGYNEQFF TGCAGTGCGGAACCGACCCGACTAGCGGGATACAATGAGCAGTTCTTC
. TRBJ1-3 TRBV4-1 . CASSQVGGRRRTGNTIYF TGCGCCAGCAGCCAAGTGGGAGGCAGGCGGAGAACTGGAAACACCATATATTTT
. TRBJ1-2 TRBV20-1 . CSAKGGYTF TGCAGTGCTAAAGGTGGCTACACCTTC
. TRBJ2-4 TRBV5-6 . CASSLEGWDKGIAKNIQYF TGTGCCAGCAGCTTGGAAGGATGGGACAAGGGGATAGCCAAAAACATTCAGTACTTC
. TRBJ2-6 TRBV6-5 TRBD1 CASSLIRGNVLTF TGTGCCAGCAGTTTGATCAGGGGGAACGTCCTGACTTTC
few TRBJ2-1 TRBV7-9 TRBD2 CASSLATSGWDEQFF TGTGCCAGCAGCTTAGCGACTAGCGGGTGGGATGAGCAGTTCTTC
. TRBJ2-3 TRBV3-1 . CASSQYTDTQYF TGTGCCAGCAGCCAGTACACAGATACGCAGTATTTT
. TRBJ1-1 TRBV20-1 . CSARERVVPEAFF TGCAGTGCTAGAGAGAGGGTTGTCCCTGAAGCTTTCTTT
. TRBJ1-2 TRBV25-1 TRBD1 CASSEVGGLGYGYTF TGTGCCAGCAGCGAAGTAGGGGGCTTGGGCTATGGCTACACCTTC
. TRBJ2-3 TRBV30 . CASHTSWGTDTQYF TGTGCCTCACACACTAGCTGGGGCACAGATACGCAGTATTTT
. TRBJ1-1 TRBV20-1 . CTSPAGGTEAFF TGCACCAGCCCCGCGGGGGGGACTGAAGCTTTCTTT
. TRBJ1-2 TRBV5-1 TRBD1 CASSSGQSSSNYGYTF TGCGCCAGCAGCTCGGGACAGTCTTCGAGCAACTATGGCTACACCTTC
. TRBJ2-1 TRBV7-9 . CASEGAGAREQFF TGTGCCAGCGAAGGGGCGGGTGCCCGTGAGCAGTTCTTC
few TRBJ2-1 TRBV19 . CASSINYNEQFF TGTGCCAGTAGTATAAACTACAATGAGCAGTTCTTC
. TRBJ2-3 TRBV18 TRBD2 CASSSTPGGRRTDTQYF TGTGCCAGCTCATCCACCCCGGGGGGGCGTCGCACAGATACGCAGTATTTT
. TRBJ2-7 TRBV11-2 . CASSLSDSSYEQYF TGTGCCAGCAGCTTATCGGATTCCTCCTACGAGCAGTACTTC
. TRBJ2-7 TRBV27 . CASSWNIAYEQYF TGTGCCAGCAGTTGGAATATAGCCTACGAGCAGTACTTC
. TRBJ2-1 TRBV6-5 TRBD1 CASKSWQGDNEQFF TGTGCCAGCAAGAGTTGGCAGGGGGACAATGAGCAGTTCTTC
. TRBJ2-3 TRBV7-2 . CASSYRGTDTQYF TGTGCCAGCAGCTACAGGGGCACAGATACGCAGTATTTT
. TRBJ2-5 TRBV6-6 . CASSAYRETQYF TGTGCCAGCAGTGCCTACCGGGAGACCCAGTACTTC
. TRBJ2-4 TRBV19 . CASSIEEGVMTKNIQYF TGTGCCAGTAGTATCGAGGAGGGGGTAATGACCAAAAACATTCAGTACTTC
. TRBJ1-2 TRBV2 . CASSGARQGYGYTF TGTGCCAGCAGTGGCGCCAGGCAGGGGTATGGCTACACCTTC
. TRBJ2-1 TRBV6-5 TRBD1 CASSYSSGQGNHEQFF TGTGCCAGCAGTTACTCGTCGGGACAGGGGAACCATGAGCAGTTCTTC
. TRBJ2-5 TRBV27 TRBD2 CASSSLLAGGQETQYF TGTGCCAGCAGTTCCCTCCTAGCGGGGGGGCAAGAGACCCAGTACTTC
. TRBJ2-7 TRBV6-1 . CASSGFRGASDEQYF TGTGCCAGCAGTGGGTTCCGGGGGGCGAGCGACGAGCAGTACTTC
. TRBJ2-3 TRBV15 . CATSRDSSPPDTQYF TGTGCCACCAGCAGGGACAGCAGCCCGCCAGATACGCAGTATTTT
. TRBJ2-5 TRBV20-1 . CSARVRTGRPGETQYF TGCAGTGCTAGAGTAAGGACGGGACGCCCAGGGGAGACCCAGTACTTC
. TRBJ2-2 TRBV10-3 TRBD1 CAITGRGSGSTGELFF TGTGCCATCACGGGCAGGGGGTCAGGTAGCACCGGGGAGCTGTTTTTT
. TRBJ2-5 TRBV12-3/TRBV12-4 . CASSPPGLEETQYF TGTGCCAGCAGTCCGCCGGGACTCGAAGAGACCCAGTACTTC
. TRBJ2-5 TRBV19 TRBD2 CASSIRTSGETQYF TGTGCCAGTAGTATAAGGACTAGTGGGGAGACCCAGTACTTC
once TRBJ2-2 TRBV19 . CASSHRSSNTGELFF TGTGCCAGTAGCCATAGGTCCAGTAACACCGGGGAGCTGTTTTTT
. TRBJ2-7 TRBV7-2 TRBD2 CASTGGRDYEQYF TGTGCCAGCACCGGCGGGAGGGACTACGAGCAGTACTTC
. TRBJ2-7 TRBV19 . CASSRGGRAYEQYF TGTGCCAGTAGTAGAGGTGGCAGAGCCTACGAGCAGTACTTC
. TRBJ2-1 TRBV3-1 TRBD2 CASSQDRPGRAIKEDEQFF TGTGCCAGCAGCCAAGATCGTCCCGGGAGGGCCATAAAGGAGGATGAGCAGTTCTTC
. TRBJ2-7 TRBV20-1 . CSASFGSSGRDEQYF TGCAGTGCTAGCTTCGGCTCCTCAGGTCGGGACGAGCAGTACTTC
. TRBJ1-5 TRBV20-1 TRBD1 CSAREGRQGNQPQHF TGCAGTGCTAGAGAAGGTAGACAGGGGAATCAGCCCCAGCATTTT
. TRBJ1-5 TRBV7-9 . CASSPLPSEVNQPQHF TGTGCCAGCAGCCCCCTCCCAAGCGAAGTGAATCAGCCCCAGCATTTT
. TRBJ2-5 TRBV18 . CASSSPQETQYF TGTGCCAGCTCTTCACCGCAGGAGACCCAGTACTTC